This TCR beta chain came from a study of blood T cell repertoires in COVID-19 (dated by TCRdb to 2018 to 2020). For context, the study as a whole: Samples covering the acute and convalescent phases of COVID-19 were provided by collaborators in the United States, Italy and Spain. Deeply sampled blood TCRbeta repertoires from subjects exposed to, actively infected with, or recovered from COVID-19 were included in the dataset. The samples were drawn from two sources: the first 160 participants of the ongoing ImmuneRACE study, and approximately 1,300 subjects contributed by 6 global collaborators. The sample metadata nearly always contained a de-identified subject ID, COVID-19 status, age in years and sex. The repertoires were released in a freely available public database intended as a resource for research on the immune response to SARS-CoV-2. The material from the prospective study consisted of cDNA or gDNA derived from T cells, B-cell-depleted T cells, or PBMCs. Where HLA class I and class II types were available, the types were taken from metadata supplied by the sample provider, not from assay-based typing.

What the study reported, not specific to this receptor: Clinical and demographic metadata were provided uncurated, with the amount varying by source and participant.

Whole blood was collected in K2EDTA tubes by collaborating institutions according to the institutions' own protocols. For TCRbeta analysis, collaborators shipped samples as frozen whole blood, isolated PBMCs, or DNA extracted from either of those sample types. This clone appeared a single time. The clone's antigen remains unknown. Within one base of it there is no much larger clone, and no base qualities were kept. The germline V gene (reference sequence) sets CDR1 to LNHDA and CDR2 to SQIVND. V is pruned by 5 bases and J by 3 bases, leaving 13 bases of the junction without a gene match. Inclusive of the bounding cysteine and phenylalanine, the CDR3 is 18 residues long. Just CDR3 DNA is preserved here, 54 bases in frame from base 1. The immunoSEQ Assay, a bias-controlled multiplex PCR, was used to amplify TCRbeta CDR3 regions from genomic DNA. As for the original processing: The number of nucleated cells in each sample was estimated from the amplification of reference gene primers within the assay. Sequence reads were collapsed and filtered to measure the absolute abundance of every unique TCRbeta CDR3 rearrangement. For each sample, productive Simpson clonality was calculated as the square root of Simpson's diversity index over productive rearrangements. What TCRdb holds here is the immuneACCESS table cut down to in-frame rearrangements. Part of the clones is not present; checked against another copy, under half of the missing clones reflect an unresolved V gene, and the others are unexplained. For V, J and clone size, that table is used; D and trimming come from the DNA. The sample includes more than 20,000 clones, with 80% observed a single time. Around 13% of the sample rests with the top ten.

The sequence came from a man in his sixties with active COVID-19. The chain was built from TRBV19 and TRBJ1-5, with 10 bases in between that match TRBD1. Sequencing was carried out using peripheral blood. The DNA reads TGTGCCAGTAGTCTAGTACCCCGGACAGGGGGTCACAATCAGCCCCAGCATTTT. This yields the protein CASSLVPRTGGHNQPQHF.